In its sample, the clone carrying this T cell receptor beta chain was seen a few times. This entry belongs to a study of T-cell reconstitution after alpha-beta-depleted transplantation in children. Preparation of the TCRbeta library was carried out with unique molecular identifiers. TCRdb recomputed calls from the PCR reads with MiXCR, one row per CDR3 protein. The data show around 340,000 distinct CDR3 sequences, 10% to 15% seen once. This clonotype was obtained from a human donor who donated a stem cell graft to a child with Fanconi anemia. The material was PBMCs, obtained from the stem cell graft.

CDR3 residues: CASSLSGQGSGELFF. The DNA of the CDR3 is TGTGCCAGCAGTTTATCTGGACAGGGGTCCGGGGAGCTGTTTTTT. The chain employs TRBV27 and TRBJ2-2; 9 positions match TRBD1. This CDR3 is built from 15 residues. The germline V gene has CDR1 MNHEY and CDR2 SMNVEV (reference sequence). Losses at the gene ends were 0 bases for V and 6 bases for J; bases not matched to a gene: 2.